These 14 T cell receptor beta chains share one sample of origin, sequenced in a study of T cell responses to AZD1222 COVID-19 vaccine. The assay was immunoSEQ multiplex PCR, and TCRdb's table has in-frame clones only and misses some. This sample has about 100,000 clones, with about 83% found just once. The material sequenced was peripheral blood, taken on day 0 of AZD1222 vaccination. These receptors came from an adult in good health.

In this sample, this clone is medium-sized. V usage is TRBV7-9 and J usage is TRBJ2-3; possible D gene TRBD2, 6 bases. The V gene's germline CDR1 is SEHNR and CDR2 FQNEAQ (reference sequence). The CDR3 has 13 residues. Deletions cut 7 bases from V and 2 bases from J, with 10 bases between. Here the CDR3 DNA reads TGTGCCAGCACACCTAGCGTCACAGATACGCAGTATTTT. It specifies CASTPSVTDTQYF. Variable domain in full (rest from reference TRBV7-9 and TRBJ2-3): DTGVSQNPRHKITKRGQNVTFRCDPISEHNRLYWYRQTLGQGPEFLTYFQNEAQLEKSRLLSDRFSAERPKGSFSTLEIQRTEQGDSAMYLCASTPSVTDTQYFGPGTRLTVL.

The V and J genes are TRBV4-2 and TRBJ1-3; D might be TRBD1 (6 bases). V lost 1 base and J 4 bases, leaving 14 bases between the germline ends. Germline CDR1 and CDR2: LGHNA and YNFKEQ. The CDR3 has 16 amino acids. CDR3 sequence: CASSQAGQLAGNTIYF. The CDR3 DNA is TGTGCCAGCAGCCAAGCCGGACAGCTCGCCGGAAACACCATATATTTT.

This clone was seen a handful of times. This chain uses TRBV4-1 with TRBJ2-3, with D possibly being TRBD2 (6 bases). Trimming removed 4 bases from V and 2 bases from J, with 13 bases in between. Germline V CDR1 and CDR2: MGHRA, YSYEKL. The CDR3 has 15 residues. CDR3 amino acids: CASSPITGVTDTQYF. CDR3 sequence (DNA): TGCGCCAGCAGCCCTATCACGGGGGTCACAGATACGCAGTATTTT.

This chain's CDR3 is CASSYFTGTVDLHF. In DNA form, the CDR3 reads TGTGCCAGCAGTTACTTTACCGGGACGGTAGATCTCCACTTT. V gene TRBV6-2 or TRBV6-3 combines with J gene TRBJ1-6; TRBD1 is a possible D gene (5 bases). This CDR3 comprises 14 residues. Trimming removed 1 base from V and 16 bases from J, with 17 bases in between. Per the germline V gene, CDR1 is MNHEY and CDR2 is SVGEGT.

This clone was seen a single time. The chain uses TRBV5-1 and TRBJ2-7; D possibly corresponds to TRBD2 (6 bases). Germline V gene data show CDR1 as SGHRS and CDR2 as YFSETQ. V dropped 5 bases and J dropped 3 bases, with 18 bases sitting between them. CDR3 length: 15 amino acids. The CDR3 coding sequence is TGCGCCAGCAGGGCTCAAGGGGAGGCGCTCTACGAGCAGTACTTC. As protein: CASRAQGEALYEQYF.

This clone was observed once. The chain recombines TRBV28 with TRBJ1-1; D is unresolved. Deletions cut 7 bases from V and 3 bases from J, with 15 bases between. The CDR3 has 14 residues. Germline loops: CDR1 MDHEN, CDR2 SYDVKM. In DNA, the CDR3 is TGTGCCAGCACTCGAGGCGACCGCTACACTGAAGCTTTCTTT. Protein product: CASTRGDRYTEAFF.

The gene calls are TRBV29-1 and TRBJ2-5; 9 bases match TRBD2. The germline gives CDR1 SQVTM, CDR2 ANQGSEA. Trimming took 3 bases from V and 5 from J; bases not matched to a gene: 13. The CDR3 spans 16 residues. CDR3 in amino acids: CSVESPPAGGLETQYF. Written as DNA, the CDR3 is TGCAGCGTTGAGTCCCCACCAGCGGGAGGTTTGGAGACCCAGTACTTC.

This rearrangement joins TRBV6-1 to TRBJ1-2; no definite D call. This CDR3 spans 17 amino acids. V was cut by 4 bases and J by 8 bases, with 26 bases left in between. In germline, CDR1 is MNHNS, CDR2 SASEGT. CDR3 nucleotide sequence: TGTGCCAGCAGTGCAGTCGTAGGACGAGCCCTCACTAGGGGCTACACCTTC. As protein: CASSAVVGRALTRGYTF.

This sequence joins TRBV2 and TRBJ1-2; a weak D match, TRBD1 (5 bases). Trimming took off 7 bases at V and 7 bases at J, with 13 bases between the two ends. Germline CDR1 is SNHLY and CDR2 is FYNNEI. The CDR3 runs 12 residues. CDR3 coding DNA: TGTGCCAGCATCTTGAGGGGTCTTGGCTACACCTTC. Translation gives CASILRGLGYTF.

This rearrangement joins TRBV11-3 to TRBJ1-6; the D gene is possibly TRBD1 (6 bases). Germline V gene sequence: CDR1 SGHNT, CDR2 YENEEA. CDR3 length: 14 amino acids. V was shortened by 3 bases and J by 8 bases, with 11 bases between the two germline ends. The chain's CDR3 is CASSFDRRYSPLHF. The CDR3 DNA reads TGTGCCAGCAGCTTTGACAGGAGGTATTCACCCCTCCACTTT.

This rearrangement joins TRBV7-9 to TRBJ1-2; D might be TRBD1 (5 bases). With 5 bases removed from V and 6 bases from J, the gap between germline ends came to 19 bases. Germline lookup yields CDR1 SEHNR and CDR2 FQNEAQ (reference sequence). The CDR3 covers 15 residues. The CDR3 loop reads CASSLGGAGTHGYTF. Here the CDR3 DNA reads TGTGCCAGCAGCCTAGGAGGAGCGGGGACCCATGGCTACACCTTC.

The chain has TRBV5-1 and TRBJ2-4; 8 positions match TRBD1. From germline, CDR1 is SGHRS and CDR2 YFSETQ. The CDR3 is 14 amino acids. V lost 0 bases and J lost 7; bases outside the gene matches: 3. This CDR3 reads CASSLEDRANIQYF. DNA for the CDR3: TGCGCCAGCAGCTTGGAGGACAGGGCGAACATTCAGTACTTC.

This rearrangement joins TRBV25-1 to TRBJ2-1; D assignment may be TRBD1 or TRBD2 (5 bases each). CDR1 is MGHDK and CDR2 is SYGVNS in the germline V gene. V was clipped by 8 bases and J by 3 bases, with 11 bases between them. This CDR3 region has 13 residues. The CDR3 bases are TGTGCCAGCGGGACGGGGTTCTACAATGAGCAGTTCTTC. Amino acids: CASGTGFYNEQFF.

The chain carries TRBV5-1 and TRBJ1-1; D is unclear. CDR1 is SGHRS, CDR2 YFSETQ, per germline. Trimming took off 0 bases at V and 4 bases at J, with 16 bases between the two ends. This CDR3 spans 16 amino acids. CDR3 residues: CASSLDGHRGGTEAFF. CDR3 in DNA: TGCGCCAGCAGCTTGGACGGGCACCGGGGAGGCACTGAAGCTTTCTTT.